A selection of T cell receptor beta chains follows, all from one sample in a study of shared clonotypes between healthy human individuals. TCRdb's table, derived via immunoSEQ multiplex PCR, lists solely in-frame clones and lacks some. Here the sample spans roughly 2.2 million clones, over 90% being singletons. Sequencing was performed on naive CD4+ T cells from PBMCs. All receptors come from a man aged 18-30 years in good health. Some clones in this sample may be carry-over from other donors' samples. CDR3s leave out the opening cysteine and the closing phenylalanine or tryptophan. The order of the fields is J gene, V gene, CDR3 protein.

J gene: TRBJ2-2; V gene: TRBV18; CDR3 protein: ASSPALAGLTGELF
J gene: TRBJ2-7; V gene: TRBV27; CDR3 protein: ASSKLGNSYEQY
J gene: TRBJ2-3; V gene: TRBV18; CDR3 protein: ASSPVPSDTDTQY
J gene: TRBJ2-7; V gene: TRBV7-9; CDR3 protein: ASSVAGALGFEQY
J gene: TRBJ2-3; V gene: TRBV9; CDR3 protein: ASRREPTDTQY
J gene: TRBJ2-5; V gene: TRBV4-1; CDR3 protein: ASSQEGLAGKETQY
J gene: TRBJ1-2; V gene: TRBV6-6; CDR3 protein: ASSYPGGGRGGYT
J gene: TRBJ1-1; V gene: TRBV5-5; CDR3 protein: ASSQGTGALGNTEAF
J gene: TRBJ1-1; V gene: TRBV19; CDR3 protein: ASSIHPENTEAF
J gene: TRBJ1-3; V gene: TRBV19; CDR3 protein: ASSIRSGNTIY
J gene: TRBJ2-1; V gene: TRBV5-1; CDR3 protein: ASSLERGGSSYNEQF
J gene: TRBJ1-2; V gene: TRBV28; CDR3 protein: ASSLTGGGRATFNYGYT
J gene: TRBJ2-7; V gene: TRBV5-1; CDR3 protein: ASSWTGTNSYEQY
J gene: TRBJ2-3; V gene: TRBV6-6; CDR3 protein: ASTPVGAAQY
J gene: TRBJ1-2; V gene: TRBV9; CDR3 protein: ASSASTEGYGYT
J gene: TRBJ2-4; V gene: TRBV18; CDR3 protein: ASSSGQTTLEIQY
J gene: TRBJ1-5; V gene: TRBV27; CDR3 protein: ASRKDIYSNQPQH
J gene: TRBJ2-2; V gene: TRBV2; CDR3 protein: ASTLTGQFTGELF
J gene: TRBJ2-1; V gene: TRBV7-3; CDR3 protein: ASSLTSGRAGEQF
J gene: TRBJ1-5; V gene: TRBV19; CDR3 protein: ASSIDKGRQGRYQPQH
J gene: TRBJ2-3; V gene: TRBV7-9; CDR3 protein: ASSPGQASTDTQY
J gene: TRBJ2-7; V gene: TRBV18; CDR3 protein: ASSGAGELNPYEQY
J gene: TRBJ2-7; V gene: TRBV11-2; CDR3 protein: ASSLVRRDRANYEQY
J gene: TRBJ2-5; V gene: TRBV19; CDR3 protein: ASARGLAGGSQETQY
J gene: TRBJ1-2; V gene: TRBV6-1; CDR3 protein: ASSGQDREIGYGYT
J gene: TRBJ2-7; V gene: TRBV7-3; CDR3 protein: ASSSISSHEQY
J gene: TRBJ2-1; V gene: TRBV6-8; CDR3 protein: ANPLGSNEQF
J gene: TRBJ2-6; V gene: TRBV11-3; CDR3 protein: ASSQGSGANVLT
J gene: TRBJ2-1; V gene: TRBV9; CDR3 protein: ASSVSSNNEQF
J gene: TRBJ1-3; V gene: TRBV6-1; CDR3 protein: ASRTGFGNTIY
J gene: TRBJ1-3; V gene: TRBV19; CDR3 protein: ASSRGGTGNTIY